These 24 T cell receptor beta chains came from one sample sequenced in a study of control samples from healthy donors and cancer patients. Here immunoSEQ multiplex PCR was the method, and the copy in TCRdb shows in-frame clones only, minus some. The table records some 150,000 clones, just under 95% of them present only once. Material: PBMCs. The receptors were gathered from a man in his 60s with colorectal cancer.

The J gene is TRBJ1-5, the V gene TRBV27, with D possibly TRBD1 on 5 matching bases. V lost 6 bases and J 5 bases, leaving 8 bases between the germline ends. Per germline, CDR1 MNHEY and CDR2 SMNVEV (reference sequence). CDR3 size: 12 residues. The CDR3 here is CASRRGDQPQHF. CDR3 in DNA: TGTGCCAGCAGGAGAGGGGATCAGCCCCAGCATTTT.

The chain recombines TRBV29-1 with TRBJ2-7, with D possibly matching TRBD2 (6 bases). V lost 4 bases, J lost 4 bases, and 17 bases lay in between. The CDR3 sequence is 14 residues long. The germline CDR1 and CDR2 sequences are SQVTM and ANQGSEA. CDR3 nucleotides: TGCAGCGTTGGAAGGCGGGGAGCCGATTACGAGCAGTACTTC. Translated, it gives CSVGRRGADYEQYF.

The chain has TRBV27 and TRBJ1-1; TRBD1 matches at 7 bases. Germline loops: CDR1 MNHEY, CDR2 SMNVEV (reference sequence). The trim removed 3 bases at V and 2 bases at J, leaving 9 bases unmatched. The CDR3 is 16 amino acids. The CDR3 loop reads CASSFAQGTLNTEAFF. The CDR3 bases are TGTGCCAGCAGTTTTGCACAGGGGACACTTAACACTGAAGCTTTCTTT.

This rearrangement joins TRBV19 to TRBJ1-1, with D perhaps matching TRBD1 (6 bases). The CDR3 runs 12 residues. Germline CDR1 and CDR2: LNHDA and SQIVND (reference sequence). The V end lost 5 bases, the J end lost 8 bases, and 12 bases lay between the germline ends. CDR3 loop: CASSPQGIEAFF. CDR3 nucleotides: TGTGCCAGTAGTCCTCAGGGGATAGAAGCTTTCTTT.

This clone was picked up one time. The V and J genes are TRBV5-1 and TRBJ2-4; 7 nucleotides align to TRBD1. This CDR3 region has 14 residues. Germline V gene data show CDR1 as SGHRS and CDR2 as YFSETQ. V lost 3 bases and J lost 4; bases outside the gene matches: 4. CDR3 region: CASSSPTGKNIQYF. The CDR3 nucleotides are TGCGCCAGCAGCTCCCCGACAGGGAAAAACATTCAGTACTTC.

This chain links TRBV5-4 with TRBJ2-3; tentatively, D is TRBD1 (6 bases). V lost 9 bases, J lost 3 bases, and 14 bases lay in between. This CDR3 has 13 residues. Germline values: CDR1 SGHNT, CDR2 YYREEE (reference sequence). CDR3 region: CATWGHGTDTQYF. CDR3 bases: TGTGCCACCTGGGGACACGGGACAGATACGCAGTATTTT.

CDR3 residues: CASISGIYGYTF. The DNA of the CDR3 is TGTGCCAGCATCTCAGGGATCTATGGCTACACCTTC. This sequence joins TRBV6-5 and TRBJ1-2; perhaps TRBD1 as D (5 bases). V lost 7 bases and J lost 4, with 10 bases in between. CDR1 is MNHEY and CDR2 is SVGAGI in the germline V gene. CDR3 length: 12 amino acids.

J is TRBJ1-5 and V is TRBV7-2; D may be TRBD1 (5 bases). V shed 5 bases and J shed 6 bases, with 14 bases lying between them. Germline CDR1 and CDR2: SGHTA and FQGNSA. This CDR3 spans 14 amino acids. CDR3 amino acids: CASSRGGVIQPQHF. In nucleotides, the CDR3 is TGTGCCAGCAGCCGCGGGGGGGTAATTCAGCCCCAGCATTTT. Together with reference TRBV7-2 and TRBJ1-5, the CDR3 gives the full variable domain: GAGVSQSPSNKVTEKGKDVELRCDPISGHTALYWYRQSLGQGLEFLIYFQGNSAPDKSGLPSDRFSAERTGGSVSTLTIQRTQQEDSAVYLCASSRGGVIQPQHFGDGTRLSIL.

The rearrangement joins TRBV10-2 to TRBJ1-1, with D unresolved. Germline V lookup: CDR1 WSHSY, CDR2 SAAADI. The CDR3 runs to 13 residues. Trimming left V 0 bases short and J 1 base short, with 3 bases between. The CDR3 nucleotides are TGCGCCAGCAGTGAGTCAGGGAACACTGAAGCTTTCTTT. Protein: CASSESGNTEAFF.

The count of this clone is one. The J gene is TRBJ2-1, the V gene TRBV6-1; 8 bases line up with TRBD2. The length of the CDR3 is 16 residues. CDR1 MNHNS and CDR2 SASEGT come from the germline V gene. V shed 0 bases and J 2 bases; nucleotides not matched to a gene: 3. CDR3 DNA sequence: TGTGCCAGCAGTGAAGCTTTAGCGGGGCCCTACAATGAGCAGTTCTTC. Its protein product is CASSEALAGPYNEQFF.

This clone was detected once. This chain uses TRBV10-2 with TRBJ1-2; 10 positions match TRBD1. With V trimmed by 0 bases and J by 3 bases, 4 bases remained unmatched. Germline V lookup: CDR1 WSHSY, CDR2 SAAADI. The CDR3 runs 16 residues. CDR3 sequence reads: CASSESRTGGDYGYTF. As DNA, the CDR3 is TGCGCCAGCAGTGAGTCGAGGACAGGGGGTGACTATGGCTACACCTTC.

This chain links TRBV4-1 with TRBJ1-3, with TRBD1 identical over 7 bases. CDR3 length: 16 amino acids. With 1 base clipped from V and 1 base from J, the junction kept 4 bases outside the gene matches. CDR1 and CDR2 (germline): MGHRA, YSYEKL. CDR3 sequence: CASSQVATGSGNTIYF. The CDR3 coding sequence is TGCGCCAGCAGCCAAGTAGCGACAGGGTCTGGAAACACCATATATTTT.

This rearrangement joins TRBV2 to TRBJ1-4; 9 bases are shared with TRBD1. Germline CDR1 is SNHLY and CDR2 is FYNNEI. CDR3 length: 15 amino acids. With V trimmed by 5 bases and J by 3 bases, 4 bases remained unmatched. Here the CDR3 DNA reads TGTGCCAGCAGTAAACAGGGGGCCGCTAATGAAAAACTGTTTTTT. This translates into CASSKQGAANEKLFF.

J is TRBJ1-5 and V is TRBV19; 11 nucleotides match TRBD1. The CDR3 is made up of 16 amino acids. With V trimmed by 5 bases and J by 4 bases, 7 bases remained unmatched. Germline V gene lookup returns CDR1 LNHDA and CDR2 SQIVND (reference sequence). The CDR3 nucleotides are TGTGCCAGTAGTCCCAGGACAGGGGGCCATAATCAGCCCCAGCATTTT. Translating it yields CASSPRTGGHNQPQHF.

This chain uses TRBV21-1 with TRBJ2-7; TRBD2 is taken as the D call from the table, unchecked against the DNA. TRBV21-1 is a documented pseudogene. The CDR3 spans 14 residues. CDR3 in DNA: TGTGCCAGCAGCAAAGATCGGGAAACCTACGAGCAGTACTTC. This gives the protein CASSKDRETYEQYF.

The chain has TRBV7-9 and TRBJ1-6; no clear D gene. Germline CDR1 SEHNR, CDR2 FQNEAQ (reference sequence). Trimming cost V 3 bases and J 3 bases, with 6 bases left between them. CDR3 length equals 14 residues. The CDR3 region is CASSLDGYNSPLHF. The CDR3 region has the DNA TGTGCCAGCAGCTTGGACGGCTATAATTCACCCCTCCACTTT.

Only a few counts were recorded for this clone. The V gene is TRBV24-1, the J gene TRBJ2-3; D may be TRBD2 (6 bases). Trimming took off 4 bases at V and 2 bases at J, with 15 bases between the two ends. This CDR3 has 16 residues. Germline V lookup: CDR1 KGHDR, CDR2 SFDVKD. The chain's CDR3 is CATSDQLAGFTDTQYF. DNA of the CDR3: TGTGCCACCAGTGACCAACTAGCTGGATTCACAGATACGCAGTATTTT.

This chain connects TRBV6-5 to TRBJ2-7, with 8 bases matching TRBD1. The trim removed 6 bases at V and 5 bases at J, leaving 12 bases unmatched. The germline V gene encodes CDR1 MNHEY and CDR2 SVGAGI. This CDR3 has 15 amino acids. Here the CDR3 reads CASRLQSGGFDEQYF. In DNA form, the CDR3 reads TGTGCCAGCAGATTACAATCAGGGGGCTTCGACGAGCAGTACTTC.

This rearrangement joins TRBV11-3 to TRBJ2-1, with D tentatively TRBD1 (5 bases). CDR1 SGHNT and CDR2 YENEEA come from the germline V gene. This CDR3 spans 14 amino acids. The germline V and J ends were trimmed by 1 base and 6 bases, with 10 bases remaining between them. CDR3 nucleotides: TGTGCCAGCAGCTTAGGCAGGGTCTCCAATGAGCAGTTCTTC. Protein product: CASSLGRVSNEQFF.

The rearrangement links TRBV7-9 to TRBJ2-7; TRBD2 is a possible D gene (6 bases). The length of the CDR3 is 14 residues. V lost 5 bases to trimming and J lost 5 bases, with 16 bases between them. CDR1 and CDR2 (germline): SEHNR, FQNEAQ (reference sequence). The CDR3 loop is CASSRLGGRDEQYF. The CDR3 DNA reads TGTGCCAGCAGCAGACTAGGAGGTCGGGACGAGCAGTACTTC. The complete variable domain, with remaining parts taken from reference TRBV7-9 and TRBJ2-7, reads DTGVSQNPRHKITKRGQNVTFRCDPISEHNRLYWYRQTLGQGPEFLTYFQNEAQLEKSRLLSDRFSAERPKGSFSTLEIQRTEQGDSAMYLCASSRLGGRDEQYFGPGTRLTVT.

V usage is TRBV4-1 and J usage is TRBJ2-5; 9 nucleotides agree with TRBD1. V lost 2 bases, J lost 3 bases, and 4 bases stayed unmatched. This CDR3 region has 15 residues. The germline CDR1 and CDR2 sequences are MGHRA and YSYEKL. The CDR3, as DNA: TGCGCCAGCAGCCAATTCACAGGGGGCGAAGAGACCCAGTACTTC. This sequence encodes CASSQFTGGEETQYF.

The chain uses TRBV6-2 or TRBV6-3 and TRBJ2-7; 8 bases agree with TRBD2. Trimming took 0 bases from V and 0 from J; bases not matched to a gene: 16. CDR1 and CDR2 (germline): MNHEY, SVGEGT. The CDR3 loop spans 20 amino acids. Here the CDR3 DNA reads TGTGCCAGCAGTTACTCGAGCCGTAGGCTAGCGGGCCACCCCTCCTACGAGCAGTACTTC. It translates to CASSYSSRRLAGHPSYEQYF.

This chain uses TRBV5-4 with TRBJ1-2, with TRBD1 as a possible D gene (5 bases). Trimming removed 3 bases from V and 4 bases from J, with 13 bases in between. The CDR3 has 14 amino acids. Per germline, CDR1 SGHNT and CDR2 YYREEE (reference sequence). CDR3 sequence (DNA): TGTGCCAGCAGCTGGGGGGAGGGCGGCTATGGCTACACCTTC. Residues: CASSWGEGGYGYTF.

The chain links TRBV3-1 (or the pseudogene TRBV3-2) to TRBJ1-2; D gene unclear. Trimming removed 4 bases at V and 0 bases at J, with 12 bases between. Germline CDR1 is LGHDT and CDR2 is YNNKEL (reference sequence). The CDR3 is 15 amino acids. CDR3 loop: CASSRGSAANYGYTF. CDR3 in DNA: TGTGCCAGCAGCCGAGGGTCAGCGGCTAACTATGGCTACACCTTC.